These 19 T cell receptor beta chains were all obtained from the same sample, sequenced in a study of T cells in Graves' hyperthyroidism and ophthalmopathy. Amplification of TCR beta CDR3 regions used RNA as the template. With the HTBI primer set, the TCR CDR3 went through a first round of RT-PCR. TCRdb re-analysed the multiplex PCR reads in MiXCR, keeping a single row per CDR3 protein. The repertoire consists of about 350,000 distinct CDR3 sequences, with around 13% occurring once and the leading ten covering approximately 23%. Sequencing was done on a sample of blood. The source of these receptors is a woman in her twenties or thirties with Graves' hyperthyroidism.

The chain couples TRBV30 to TRBJ2-1; TRBD2 matches at 8 bases. V was clipped by 3 bases and J by 6 bases; unmatched bases: 16. Germline CDR1 and CDR2: GTSNPN and SVGIG (reference sequence). The length of the CDR3 is 17 residues. The CDR3: CAWRPKGGGGLANEQFF. The DNA for the CDR3 is TGTGCCTGGAGACCCAAGGGCGGCGGTGGACTAGCCAATGAGCAGTTCTTC.

This clonotype was recorded a few times. One end of the junction is discordant with germline, which a read error may explain. The rearrangement uses TRBV15 and TRBJ1-4; a possible D gene is TRBD1 (6 bases). The CDR3 is 14 amino acids. CDR1 LNHNV and CDR2 YYDKDF come from the germline V gene (reference sequence). The CDR3 here is CATNRGGGKEKLFF. CDR3 sequence (DNA): TGTGCCACCAACAGAGGGGGAGGGAAGGAAAAACTGTTTTTT.

The gene calls are TRBV20-1 and TRBJ1-1; possible D gene TRBD1, 5 bases. The CDR3 covers 12 residues. V lost 7 bases and J 5 bases, leaving 14 bases between the germline ends. Germline V gene data show CDR1 as DFQATT and CDR2 as SNEGSKA (reference sequence). For the CDR3, the DNA is TGCAGTGGGTTTGGGGGTGGAACTGAAGCTTTCTTT. The encoded protein is CSGFGGGTEAFF.

In the case of this clonotype: A junction boundary mismatches the germline segment, possibly from a read error. The CDR3 sequence is CASSYSMGSSGDTIYF. Here the CDR3 DNA reads TGTGCCAGCAGTTACTCGATGGGCAGCTCTGGAGACACCATATATTTT. This chain joins TRBV6-5 and TRBJ1-3; no reliable D call. The germline V gene encodes CDR1 MNHEY and CDR2 SVGAGI. This CDR3 contains 16 residues.

V is TRBV20-1 and J is TRBJ2-1, with 12 bases matching TRBD2. The V gene end was trimmed by 1 base and the J gene end by 10 bases; junction bases not matched to a gene: 14. Germline lookup yields CDR1 DFQATT and CDR2 SNEGSKA (reference sequence). CDR3 length: 17 residues. The DNA of the CDR3 is TGCAGTGCTAGAGTCGGTTTGTCTAGCGGGAGGGTGGGCGAGCAGTTCTTC. It codes for CSARVGLSSGRVGEQFF.

V and J are TRBV27 and TRBJ2-1; 9 nucleotides agree with TRBD1. CDR1 and CDR2 from the germline V gene are MNHEY and SMNVEV (reference sequence). The CDR3 totals 16 residues. V trimming: 2 bases; J trimming: 13 bases; junction bases outside the gene matches: 15. CDR3 nucleotides: TGTGCCAGCAGTTTAGCCGCTTCACCGGGACAGGGAAGACAGTTCTTC. It specifies CASSLAASPGQGRQFF.

This clonotype was observed many times. The chain recombines TRBV27 with TRBJ1-1; possible D gene TRBD1, 6 bases. CDR3 length: 13 amino acids. V lost 4 bases, J lost 4 bases, and 10 bases lay in between. Germline CDR1 is MNHEY and CDR2 is SMNVEV (reference sequence). The CDR3 protein is CASSSGVRTEAFF. For the CDR3, the DNA is TGTGCCAGCAGTTCAGGGGTGCGCACTGAAGCTTTCTTT.

With regard to this clonotype: A read error may be the cause here, since a much bigger clone is one base away. The chain uses TRBV10-3 and TRBJ2-7, with D unresolved. The CDR3 is 11 residues long. Germline V CDR1 and CDR2: ENHRY, SYGVKD. V lost 3 bases and J lost 3, with 3 bases in between. The DNA for the CDR3 is TGTGCCATCAGTGACGGCTACGAGCAGTACTTC. Protein: CAISDGYEQYF.

V usage is TRBV2 and J usage is TRBJ2-7; D is perhaps TRBD1 or TRBD2 (6 bases each). V was cut by 4 bases and J by 2 bases, with 15 bases left in between. This CDR3 has 15 amino acids. In germline, CDR1 is SNHLY, CDR2 FYNNEI. Here the CDR3 reads CASSGGGMSPYEQYF. The CDR3, as DNA: TGTGCCAGCAGTGGAGGGGGGATGAGCCCCTACGAGCAGTACTTC. Complete variable domain (other parts from reference TRBV2 and TRBJ2-7): EPEVTQTPSHQVTQMGQEVILRCVPISNHLYFYWYRQILGQKVEFLVSFYNNEISEKSEIFDDQFSVERPDGSNFTLKIRSTKLEDSAMYFCASSGGGMSPYEQYFGPGTRLTVT.

This clonotype was seen many times. The chain links TRBV12-3 or TRBV12-4 to TRBJ2-5; 16 bases fit TRBD2. The CDR3 length is 21 residues. V was pared by 5 bases and J by 7 bases, with 22 bases of the junction left unmatched. CDR3 sequence reads: CASSLETGSGLAGGLHRTQYF. The CDR3 coding sequence is TGTGCCAGCAGTCTGGAGACCGGTTCGGGACTAGCGGGGGGGCTCCACCGGACCCAGTACTTC.

The V call is TRBV2, the J call TRBJ2-1; 8 nucleotides line up with TRBD2. V was pared by 1 base and J by 6 bases, with 14 bases of the junction left unmatched. CDR1 SNHLY and CDR2 FYNNEI come from the germline V gene. The CDR3 has 18 amino acids. This chain's CDR3 is CASSEVPGLGKVGNEQFF. In nucleotides, the CDR3 is TGTGCCAGCAGTGAAGTCCCGGGACTAGGAAAGGTGGGCAATGAGCAGTTCTTC.

This clonotype was seen ten or more times. This rearrangement joins TRBV7-8 to TRBJ1-1; 7 bases are a match to TRBD1. V was clipped by 5 bases and J by 8 bases; unmatched bases: 8. CDR1 and CDR2 (germline): SGHVS, FQNEAQ. This CDR3 contains 13 residues. The CDR3 sequence: CASSIRQGPEAFF. The DNA of the CDR3 is TGTGCCAGCAGCATCCGACAGGGTCCCGAAGCTTTCTTT.

On this clonotype itself: A read error is possible here, since a much larger clone lies one base away. The chain is built from TRBV7-3 and TRBJ2-6, with D unclear. The length of the CDR3 is 13 residues. The germline CDR1 and CDR2 sequences are SGHTA and FQGTGA. The V gene lost 5 bases and the J gene lost 2 bases, with 4 bases spanning the gap. CDR3 region: CASSTAGANVLTF. The DNA for the CDR3 is TGTGCCAGCAGCACAGCTGGGGCCAACGTCCTGACTTTC.

There are a few counts of this clonotype. V usage is TRBV7-9 and J usage is TRBJ2-5; 11 bases fit TRBD1. The CDR3 length is 14 residues. The ends lost 1 base at V and 7 bases at J; junction bases unmatched: 2. Germline V lookup: CDR1 SEHNR, CDR2 FQNEAQ (reference sequence). CDR3 DNA: TGTGCCAGCAGCTTAGGGGGGACAGGGGGGACCCAGTACTTC. Translation gives CASSLGGTGGTQYF.

This clonotype was observed at least ten times. The chain has TRBV5-1 and TRBJ1-1; D is perhaps TRBD1 (6 bases). Germline V lookup: CDR1 SGHRS, CDR2 YFSETQ. The CDR3 covers 15 residues. The V gene lost 0 bases and the J gene lost 1 base, with 10 bases spanning the gap. In DNA form, the CDR3 reads TGCGCCAGCAGCTTGGGGGACATTTCGAACACTGAAGCTTTCTTT. Translating it yields CASSLGDISNTEAFF.

The sample holds many counts of this clonotype. The rearrangement links TRBV12-3 or TRBV12-4 to TRBJ1-1; D unresolved. With 5 bases removed from V and 0 bases from J, the gap between germline ends came to 10 bases. CDR3 length: 14 amino acids. The CDR3 is CASSPGAVNTEAFF. CDR3 coding DNA: TGTGCCAGCAGTCCAGGTGCAGTGAACACTGAAGCTTTCTTT.

In this sample, this clonotype turned up a few times. This chain uses TRBV7-6 with TRBJ2-1, with D perhaps matching TRBD1 (6 bases). The CDR3 sequence is 15 residues long. The germline V and J ends were trimmed by 5 bases and 8 bases, with 19 bases remaining between them. Germline V lookup: CDR1 SGHVS, CDR2 FNYEAQ. The CDR3 reads CASSPGQGKAHEQFF. Written as DNA, the CDR3 is TGTGCCAGCAGCCCCGGCCAGGGGAAGGCCCATGAGCAGTTCTTC. Full variable domain (outside the CDR3, taken from reference TRBV7-6 and TRBJ2-1): GAGVSQSPRYKVTKRGQDVALRCDPISGHVSLYWYRQALGQGPEFLTYFNYEAQQDKSGLPNDRFSAERPEGSISTLTIQRTEQRDSAMYRCASSPGQGKAHEQFFGPGTRLTVL.

This clonotype appeared many times. The chain employs TRBV28 and TRBJ2-7, with TRBD1 matching over 8 bases. Germline-derived CDR1 and CDR2 are MDHEN and SYDVKM. The junction had 18 bases not matched to a gene; V was cut back by 5 bases and J by 6 bases. The CDR3 covers 17 residues. Here the CDR3 DNA reads TGTGCCAGCAGTAAACTAACCACACCGGGACAGGCCCGCGAGCAGTACTTC. As protein: CASSKLTTPGQAREQYF.

This clonotype was seen ten or more times. The chain employs TRBV28 and TRBJ2-1; the D gene is possibly TRBD1 (6 bases). CDR3 size: 15 residues. The V gene's germline CDR1 is MDHEN and CDR2 SYDVKM. V shed 10 bases and J shed 8 bases, with 24 bases lying between them. DNA for the CDR3: TGTGCCACCTTCTTAATACAGGGTGTGACGGATGAGCAGTTCTTC. Protein sequence: CATFLIQGVTDEQFF.